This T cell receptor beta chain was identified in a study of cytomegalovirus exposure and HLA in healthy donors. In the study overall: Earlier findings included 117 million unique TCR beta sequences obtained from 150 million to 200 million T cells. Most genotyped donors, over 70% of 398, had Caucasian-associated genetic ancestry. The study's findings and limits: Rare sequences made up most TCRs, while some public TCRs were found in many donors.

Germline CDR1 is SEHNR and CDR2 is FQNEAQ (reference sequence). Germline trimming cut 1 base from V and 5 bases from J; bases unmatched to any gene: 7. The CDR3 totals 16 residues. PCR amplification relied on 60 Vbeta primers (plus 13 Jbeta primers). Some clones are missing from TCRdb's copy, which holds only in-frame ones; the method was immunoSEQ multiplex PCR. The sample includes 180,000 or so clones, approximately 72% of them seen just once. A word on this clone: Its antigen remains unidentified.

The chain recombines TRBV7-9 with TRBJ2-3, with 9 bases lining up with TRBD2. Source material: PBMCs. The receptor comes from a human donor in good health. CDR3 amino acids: CASSLDGGGAGDTQYF. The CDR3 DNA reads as TGTGCCAGCAGCTTAGATGGCGGGGGGGCCGGAGATACGCAGTATTTT. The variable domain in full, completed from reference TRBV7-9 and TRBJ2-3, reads DTGVSQNPRHKITKRGQNVTFRCDPISEHNRLYWYRQTLGQGPEFLTYFQNEAQLEKSRLLSDRFSAERPKGSFSTLEIQRTEQGDSAMYLCASSLDGGGAGDTQYFGPGTRLTVL.